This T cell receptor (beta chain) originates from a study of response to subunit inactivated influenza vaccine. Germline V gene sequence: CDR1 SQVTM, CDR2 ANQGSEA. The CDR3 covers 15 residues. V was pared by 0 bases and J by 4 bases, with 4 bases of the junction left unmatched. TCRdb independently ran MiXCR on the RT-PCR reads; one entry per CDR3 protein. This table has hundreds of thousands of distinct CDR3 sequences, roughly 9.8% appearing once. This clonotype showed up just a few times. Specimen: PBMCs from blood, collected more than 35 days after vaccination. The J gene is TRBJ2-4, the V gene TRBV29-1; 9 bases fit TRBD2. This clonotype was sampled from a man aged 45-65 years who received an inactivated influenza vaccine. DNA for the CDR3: TGCAGCGTTGAAGATCTGGCGGGGGGGAAAAACATTCAGTACTTC. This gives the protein CSVEDLAGGKNIQYF.